These 27 T cell receptor beta chains originate from one sample sequenced in a study of shared clonotypes between healthy human individuals. Libraries were prepared by immunoSEQ multiplex PCR; TCRdb keeps only in-frame clonotypes and omits some of them. The sample has about 1.1 million clones, around 78% seen once. The sample comprised memory CD4+ T cells from PBMCs. Subset described: CD45RA-negative fraction. The source is a man younger than 35 in good health. Some clones in this sample may be carry-over from other donors' samples.

The V gene is TRBV28, the J gene TRBJ2-1; 9 bases agree with TRBD1. V lost 9 bases to trimming and J lost 2 bases; unmatched junction nucleotides: 11. The CDR3 has 16 amino acids. From germline, CDR1 is MDHEN and CDR2 SYDVKM. The CDR3 DNA reads as TGTGCCAGTAAGATGGGGGGGACAGGGACCTACAATGAGCAGTTCTTC. Protein: CASKMGGTGTYNEQFF.

The rearrangement links TRBV5-4 to TRBJ2-7; 8 bases line up with TRBD1. CDR3 length: 13 residues. CDR1 and CDR2 (germline): SGHNT, YYREEE (reference sequence). V dropped 1 base and J dropped 4; count of bases not matched to a gene: 1. As DNA, the CDR3 is TGTGCCAGCAGCTTGCAGGGGGCGTACGAGCAGTACTTC. Translated: CASSLQGAYEQYF.

The V gene is TRBV11-2, the J gene TRBJ2-1, with TRBD2 matching 8 bases. Per the germline V gene, CDR1 is SGHAT and CDR2 is FQNNGV. This CDR3 region has 16 residues. With V trimmed by 1 base and J by 7 bases, 9 bases remained unmatched. The CDR3: CASSLGNWASGNEQFF. The CDR3 coding sequence is TGTGCCAGCAGCTTAGGGAACTGGGCTAGCGGGAATGAGCAGTTCTTC.

The V call is TRBV27, the J call TRBJ2-1; D gene unclear. Germline-derived CDR1 and CDR2 are MNHEY and SMNVEV (reference sequence). V was clipped by 5 bases and J by 11 bases, with 16 bases between them. The CDR3 sequence is 13 residues long. CDR3 loop: CASSQLPGPKQFF. The CDR3 DNA reads TGTGCCAGCAGTCAGTTACCGGGTCCGAAGCAGTTCTTC.

The chain joins TRBV9 to TRBJ2-5; TRBD1 matches at 8 bases. After removal of 3 bases from V and 4 bases from J, the junction contained 11 bases not matched to a gene. Germline-derived CDR1 and CDR2 are SGDLS and YYNGEE. The CDR3 loop spans 16 amino acids. The CDR3 DNA follows: TGTGCCAGCAGCGCGGCCGCTAGCAGGGGGCGAGAGACCCAGTACTTC. As protein: CASSAAASRGRETQYF. Full variable domain (remainder filled in from reference TRBV9 and TRBJ2-5): DSGVTQTPKHLITATGQRVTLRCSPRSGDLSVYWYQQSLDQGLQFLIQYYNGEERAKGNILERFSAQQFPDLHSELNLSSLELGDSALYFCASSAAASRGRETQYFGPGTRLLVL.

V usage is TRBV15 and J usage is TRBJ2-1; TRBD2 agrees at 12 bases. Germline V gene sequence: CDR1 LNHNV, CDR2 YYDKDF (reference sequence). The ends lost 6 bases at V and 7 bases at J; junction bases unmatched: 4. The CDR3 is 14 residues long. In DNA form, the CDR3 reads TGTGCCACCAGGACTAGCGGGAGTATGAATGAGCAGTTCTTC. Translation gives CATRTSGSMNEQFF.

CDR3 region: CASSFDILNTEAFF. The DNA for the CDR3 is TGTGCCAGCAGCTTCGACATCCTGAACACTGAAGCTTTCTTT. V is TRBV11-2 and J is TRBJ1-1; D is uncertain. Germline assignment: CDR1 SGHAT and CDR2 FQNNGV. The CDR3 extends over 14 amino acids. Trimming pared 3 bases from V and 0 bases from J, leaving 8 bases between.

At least ten counts were recorded for this clone. The V call is TRBV7-2, the J call TRBJ1-1, with a possible D match to TRBD1 (5 bases). Trimming removed 4 bases at V and 0 bases at J, with 12 bases between. CDR1 is SGHTA, CDR2 FQGNSA, per germline. The CDR3 has 15 amino acids. As DNA, the CDR3 is TGTGCCAGCAGCTCCCGGGGGGGGATGAACACTGAAGCTTTCTTT. Protein sequence: CASSSRGGMNTEAFF.

This clone showed up just a few times. The chain couples TRBV10-3 to TRBJ1-1, with D hard to call. The CDR3 is 15 amino acids. Germline V gives CDR1 ENHRY, CDR2 SYGVKD. V shed 3 bases and J shed 1 base, with 12 bases lying between them. The CDR3 region has the DNA TGTGCCATCAGTGAAAGACGGCAGGCGAACACTGAAGCTTTCTTT. Translation: CAISERRQANTEAFF.

V is TRBV7-2 and J is TRBJ1-1; D unclear. Per germline, CDR1 SGHTA and CDR2 FQGNSA. This CDR3 is 14 amino acids long. Between the trimmed V and J ends, which lost 5 bases and 0 bases, there was a span of 10 bases. The CDR3 sequence: CASSASGVNTEAFF. Here the CDR3 DNA reads TGTGCCAGCAGCGCGAGCGGGGTGAACACTGAAGCTTTCTTT. The full variable domain, in which reference TRBV7-2 and TRBJ1-1 provide the parts outside the CDR3, is GAGVSQSPSNKVTEKGKDVELRCDPISGHTALYWYRQSLGQGLEFLIYFQGNSAPDKSGLPSDRFSAERTGGSVSTLTIQRTQQEDSAVYLCASSASGVNTEAFFGQGTRLTVV.

A note on this clone: Other nucleotide sequences from this sample produce the same CDR3. The J gene is TRBJ2-2, the V gene TRBV6-6; no definite D call. Between the trimmed V and J ends, which lost 4 bases and 4 bases, there was a span of 13 bases. The CDR3 totals 15 residues. Germline assignment: CDR1 MNHNY and CDR2 SVGAGI (reference sequence). The CDR3: CASSSLGYATGELFF. The DNA for the CDR3 is TGTGCCAGCAGTTCTCTCGGGTACGCCACCGGGGAGCTGTTTTTT.

This clone was seen once. The chain uses TRBV6-6 and TRBJ1-1; D remains ambiguous. The CDR3 consists of 12 residues. V was shortened by 5 bases and J by 4 bases, with 8 bases between the two germline ends. Germline V gene sequence: CDR1 MNHNY, CDR2 SVGAGI (reference sequence). As DNA, the CDR3 is TGTGCCAGCAGTAACCCAGGCACTGAAGCTTTCTTT. It codes for CASSNPGTEAFF.

The CDR3 region is CASSPPPVVGKLFF. CDR3 nucleotide sequence: TGTGCCAGCAGCCCGCCTCCGGTGGTCGGAAAACTGTTTTTT. This chain joins TRBV5-5 and TRBJ1-4; no clear D. The CDR3 extends over 14 amino acids. Germline loops: CDR1 SGHKS, CDR2 YYEKEE (reference sequence). V lost 4 bases to trimming and J lost 10 bases, with 17 bases between them.

CDR3 region: CASGQASLNQPQHF. In DNA, the CDR3 is TGTGCTAGTGGTCAAGCCAGCCTGAATCAGCCCCAGCATTTT. The chain recombines TRBV12-5 with TRBJ1-5; D unclear. CDR3 length: 14 residues. With 5 bases removed from V and 4 bases from J, the gap between germline ends came to 12 bases. The V gene's germline CDR1 is LGHNT and CDR2 FRNRAP.

The chain couples TRBV6-6 to TRBJ2-3; 9 bases map to TRBD2. Germline V gene data show CDR1 as MNHNY and CDR2 as SVGAGI (reference sequence). The J segment lost 0 bases and the V segment lost 7 bases, leaving 5 bases of the junction unmatched. CDR3 length: 15 amino acids. The CDR3 reads CASKPSGTSTDTQYF. CDR3 bases: TGTGCCAGCAAGCCTAGCGGGACTAGCACAGATACGCAGTATTTT.

This clone was seen just once. This CDR3 reads CSAPRVSYNEQFF. CDR3 in DNA: TGCAGCGCCCCCCGCGTTTCCTACAATGAGCAGTTCTTC. The genes are TRBV29-1 and TRBJ2-1, with D uncertain. The V end was cut by 7 bases, the J end by 1 base, with 11 bases between. Looked up from germline, CDR1 is SQVTM and CDR2 is ANQGSEA. The CDR3 runs to 13 residues.

The J gene is TRBJ1-2, the V gene TRBV6-5; D ambiguous. Germline V gene lookup returns CDR1 MNHEY and CDR2 SVGAGI. Trimming took off 4 bases at V and 2 bases at J, with 14 bases between the two ends. The CDR3 extends over 15 amino acids. The CDR3 bases are TGTGCCAGCAGTTCCTCGGGAGAGCGGAACTATGGCTACACCTTC. It yields the protein CASSSSGERNYGYTF.

The table lists this clone with a few counts. This chain connects TRBV7-2 to TRBJ2-7, with 7 bases matching TRBD1. Germline V gene lookup returns CDR1 SGHTA and CDR2 FQGNSA. The junction had 7 bases not matched to a gene; V was cut back by 2 bases and J by 0 bases. This CDR3 spans 16 amino acids. The CDR3 here is CASSLTLGTASYEQYF. The CDR3 DNA reads TGTGCCAGCAGCTTAACTCTCGGGACAGCCTCCTACGAGCAGTACTTC.

The J gene is TRBJ2-5, the V gene TRBV5-1; no reliable D call. The CDR3 extends over 16 amino acids. Trimming removed 2 bases at V and 0 bases at J, with 14 bases between. Looked up from germline, CDR1 is SGHRS and CDR2 is YFSETQ. For the CDR3, the DNA is TGCGCCAGCAGCTTAGGCCCGACTGGGTACCAAGAGACCCAGTACTTC. Translating gives CASSLGPTGYQETQYF.

This chain uses TRBV9 with TRBJ1-1; 9 bases map to TRBD1. Unmatched junction bases numbered 9, after V lost 2 bases and J lost 4 bases. CDR1 SGDLS and CDR2 YYNGEE come from the germline V gene. This CDR3 is 16 amino acids long. CDR3 bases: TGTGCCAGCAGCGTGCTCGACAGGGGGTGGGGCACTGAAGCTTTCTTT. This sequence encodes CASSVLDRGWGTEAFF.

This clone was seen more than once but under ten times. The rearrangement links TRBV10-3 to TRBJ1-1; D call uncertain. CDR3 size: 14 residues. V was pared by 4 bases and J by 3 bases, with 12 bases between. Germline CDR1 reads ENHRY; CDR2 reads SYGVKD. The CDR3 loop reads CAISGTTPDTEAFF. Written as DNA, the CDR3 is TGTGCCATCAGTGGGACTACCCCGGACACTGAAGCTTTCTTT.

The chain combines TRBV7-7 with TRBJ2-6, with TRBD2 matching over 7 bases. Germline loops: CDR1 SSHAT, CDR2 FNYEAQ (reference sequence). This CDR3 has 16 residues. The junction had 2 bases not matched to a gene; V was cut back by 1 base and J by 2 bases. The CDR3 nucleotides read TGTGCCAGCAGCTTAGTGGCGGGGGCTGGGGCCAACGTCCTGACTTTC. Translation gives CASSLVAGAGANVLTF.

This chain uses TRBV30 with TRBJ1-5, with 8 bases fitting TRBD1. CDR1 is GTSNPN and CDR2 is SVGIG in the germline V gene (reference sequence). The CDR3 has 14 residues. The CDR3 sequence is CACQTGTGDQPQHF. The CDR3 DNA is TGTGCTTGCCAAACCGGGACAGGCGATCAGCCCCAGCATTTT.

The chain joins TRBV10-1 to TRBJ2-7; 8 bases align to TRBD2. The V segment lost 3 bases and the J segment 6 bases; nucleotides outside the gene matches: 10. The CDR3 is made up of 15 amino acids. Germline CDR1 is WNHNN and CDR2 is SYGVQD (reference sequence). The CDR3 loop reads CASSDWGRTSREQYF. Written as DNA, the CDR3 is TGCGCCAGCAGTGACTGGGGGCGGACTAGCCGCGAGCAGTACTTC.

The rearrangement joins TRBV29-1 to TRBJ2-1; a weak D match, TRBD2 (5 bases). CDR3 size: 14 residues. Looked up from germline, CDR1 is SQVTM and CDR2 is ANQGSEA. Trimming removed 7 bases at V and 0 bases at J, with 13 bases between. The CDR3 spells CSAPRVSSYNEQFF. CDR3 coding DNA: TGCAGCGCGCCGAGGGTGAGCTCCTACAATGAGCAGTTCTTC.

This chain uses TRBV11-2 with TRBJ2-1, with a tentative D call TRBD2 (6 bases). CDR1 and CDR2 from the germline V gene are SGHAT and FQNNGV. The ends were cut back, 4 bases at V and 1 base at J, with 14 bases in the middle. The CDR3 loop spans 16 amino acids. The DNA for the CDR3 is TGTGCCAGCAGCTGGAGCGGGTTGGCGTCCTACAATGAGCAGTTCTTC. Its protein is CASSWSGLASYNEQFF.

CDR3 bases: TGTGCCAGCAGCACAAGACAGGGGGCGGGTTCACCCCTCCACTTT. Its translation is CASSTRQGAGSPLHF. This rearrangement joins TRBV7-2 to TRBJ1-6, with 10 bases aligning to TRBD1. CDR1 and CDR2 (germline): SGHTA, FQGNSA. The CDR3 loop spans 15 amino acids. The ends lost 5 bases at V and 9 bases at J; junction bases unmatched: 7.